This is a list of T cell receptor beta chains from one sample in a study of T cell responses to AZD1222 COVID-19 vaccine. This table comes from immunoSEQ multiplex PCR, and its TCRdb copy is limited to in-frame clones, with some not included. The repertoire has some 120,000 clones, around 85% of them found once; the top ten carry around 6.2%. The specimen was peripheral blood, collected on day 0 of AZD1222 vaccination. Receptor source: an adult in good health. CDR3s include the opening cysteine and the closing phenylalanine or tryptophan. Not every row has a clone size; where given, it reads once, few, many or a size class.

abundance,v_gene,CDR3aa
few,TRBV4-1,CASSQTGGNYGYTF
NA,TRBV18,CASSPQPLDSSPLHF
NA,TRBV6-2/TRBV6-3,CASSYEVGGVLAKNIQYF
NA,TRBV6-5,CASMLAGGYTF
NA,TRBV19,CASSILAGGSTDTQYF
once,TRBV29-1,CSVMSPTSPGYTF
NA,TRBV7-6,CASSLVGGYSNQPQHF
NA,TRBV27,CASSLEGRQPQHF
NA,TRBV12-3/TRBV12-4,CASSSSANYGYTF
NA,TRBV28,CASSSSRGSESTEAFF
NA,TRBV7-8,CASGDFSVVDTIYF
NA,TRBV5-4,CASSSQRGGNEQFF
few,TRBV19,CASSPSWGDTEAFF
NA,TRBV28,CASSSGSIGGELFF
NA,TRBV11-2,CASRGPTSSYNEQFF
NA,TRBV20-1,CSASELGGMGYGYTF
NA,TRBV28,CASRGPGRPYEQYF
NA,TRBV4-1,CASSQDYGGANTGELFF
NA,TRBV27,CASSLNRVYEQYF
few,TRBV3-1/TRBV3-2,CASSLRDRTGELFF
NA,TRBV13,CASSFQGGETQYF
NA,TRBV19,CASSIRGNYGYTF
NA,TRBV10-2,CASSGPGYEQYF
NA,TRBV29-1,CSVPAITAPNQPQHF
NA,TRBV5-4,CASSLSRDVNTEAFF
NA,TRBV27,CASSYGNTGELFF
NA,TRBV27,CASSYIWQGEDTEAFF
NA,TRBV28,CASSFRDREHGYTF
NA,TRBV28,CASSPYIQPQHF
NA,TRBV30,CAWSSWGSSYTF
once,TRBV5-4,CASSLPGAQLDTQYF
NA,TRBV4-3,CASSQDWAFDQPQHF
NA,TRBV28,CASSYNRDLQPQHF
NA,TRBV6-1,CASSEALGQGTYEQYF
NA,TRBV5-4,CASSLAGGPNEKLFF